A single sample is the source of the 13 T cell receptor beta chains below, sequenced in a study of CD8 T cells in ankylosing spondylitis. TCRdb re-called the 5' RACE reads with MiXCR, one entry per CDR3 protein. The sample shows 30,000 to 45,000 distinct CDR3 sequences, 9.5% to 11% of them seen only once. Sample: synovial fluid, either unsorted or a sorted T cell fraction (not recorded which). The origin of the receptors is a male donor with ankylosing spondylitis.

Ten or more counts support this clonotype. CDR3 in DNA: TGCAGCCCTAGAGATAGGGGTTTAACGGGGTTCGCGCGGACTACGCAGTATTTT. This translates into CSPRDRGLTGFARTTQYF. The chain links TRBV20-1 to TRBJ2-3; perhaps D is TRBD1 or TRBD2 (5 bases each). Germline V gene lookup returns CDR1 DFQATT and CDR2 SNEGSKA (reference sequence). CDR3 length: 18 amino acids.

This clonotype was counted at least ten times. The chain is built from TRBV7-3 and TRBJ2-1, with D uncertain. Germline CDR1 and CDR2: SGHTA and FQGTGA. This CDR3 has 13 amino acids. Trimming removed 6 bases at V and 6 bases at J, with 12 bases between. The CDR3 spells CASREFGINEQFF. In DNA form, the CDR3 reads TGTGCCAGCAGGGAGTTCGGAATCAATGAGCAGTTCTTC.

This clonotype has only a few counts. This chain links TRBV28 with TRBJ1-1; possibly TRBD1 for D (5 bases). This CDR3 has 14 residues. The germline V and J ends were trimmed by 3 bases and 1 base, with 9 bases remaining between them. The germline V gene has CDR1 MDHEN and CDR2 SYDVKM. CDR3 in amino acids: CASSFRTTNTEAFF. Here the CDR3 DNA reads TGTGCCAGCAGTTTCAGGACAACGAACACTGAAGCTTTCTTT.

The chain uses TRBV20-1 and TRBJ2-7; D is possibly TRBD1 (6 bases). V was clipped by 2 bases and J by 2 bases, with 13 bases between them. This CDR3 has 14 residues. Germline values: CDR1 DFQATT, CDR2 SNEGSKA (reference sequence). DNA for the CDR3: TGCAGTGCTAGACTACAGGGCGACGCCTACGAGCAGTACTTC. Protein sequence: CSARLQGDAYEQYF.

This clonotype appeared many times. CDR3 bases: TGCAGCGTTGAATTGACTAGCTTTTCCGGGGAGCTGTTTTTT. This encodes CSVELTSFSGELFF. The genes are TRBV29-1 and TRBJ2-2; 7 nucleotides match TRBD2. Germline V lookup: CDR1 SQVTM, CDR2 ANQGSEA. This CDR3 region has 14 residues. The V segment lost 2 bases and the J segment 6 bases; nucleotides outside the gene matches: 6.

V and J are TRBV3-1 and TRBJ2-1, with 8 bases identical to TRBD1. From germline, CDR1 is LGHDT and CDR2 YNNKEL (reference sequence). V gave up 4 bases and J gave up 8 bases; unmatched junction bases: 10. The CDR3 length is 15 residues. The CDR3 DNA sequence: TGTGCCAGCAGCCTACGACAGGGGACCCTCGATGAGCAGTTCTTC. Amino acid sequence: CASSLRQGTLDEQFF.

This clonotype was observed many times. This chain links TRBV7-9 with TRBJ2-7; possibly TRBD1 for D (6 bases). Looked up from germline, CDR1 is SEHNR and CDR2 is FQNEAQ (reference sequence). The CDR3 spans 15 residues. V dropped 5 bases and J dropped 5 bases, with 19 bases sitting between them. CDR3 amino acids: CASSLTGMDFHEQYF. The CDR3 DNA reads TGTGCCAGCAGCCTTACAGGGATGGATTTCCACGAGCAGTACTTC.

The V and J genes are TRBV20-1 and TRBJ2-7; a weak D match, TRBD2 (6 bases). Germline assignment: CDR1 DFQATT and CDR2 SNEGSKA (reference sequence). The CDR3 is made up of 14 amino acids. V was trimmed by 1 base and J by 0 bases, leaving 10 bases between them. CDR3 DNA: TGCAGTGCTAGAGGGGGGGATTACTCCTACGAGCAGTACTTC. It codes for CSARGGDYSYEQYF.

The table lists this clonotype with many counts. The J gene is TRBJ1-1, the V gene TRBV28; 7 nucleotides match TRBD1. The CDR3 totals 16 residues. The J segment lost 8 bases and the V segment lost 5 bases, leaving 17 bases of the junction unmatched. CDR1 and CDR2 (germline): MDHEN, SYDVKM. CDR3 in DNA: TGTGCCAGCAGTATGAGACAGGGATTAGCTCTGTCCGAAGCTTTCTTT. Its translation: CASSMRQGLALSEAFF.

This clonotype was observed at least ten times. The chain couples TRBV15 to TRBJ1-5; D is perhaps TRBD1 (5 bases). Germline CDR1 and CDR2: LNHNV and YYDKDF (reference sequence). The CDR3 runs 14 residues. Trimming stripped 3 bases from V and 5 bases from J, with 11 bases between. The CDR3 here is CATSSSGPHQPQHF. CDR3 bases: TGTGCCACCAGCAGTTCAGGGCCTCATCAGCCCCAGCATTTT.

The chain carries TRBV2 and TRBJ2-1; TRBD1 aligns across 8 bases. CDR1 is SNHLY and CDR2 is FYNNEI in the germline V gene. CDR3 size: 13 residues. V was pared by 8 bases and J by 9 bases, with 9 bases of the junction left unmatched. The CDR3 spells CASCQGAGGEQFF. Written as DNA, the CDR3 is TGTGCCAGCTGCCAGGGGGCGGGTGGTGAGCAGTTCTTC. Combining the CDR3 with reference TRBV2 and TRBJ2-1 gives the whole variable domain EPEVTQTPSHQVTQMGQEVILRCVPISNHLYFYWYRQILGQKVEFLVSFYNNEISEKSEIFDDQFSVERPDGSNFTLKIRSTKLEDSAMYFCASCQGAGGEQFFGPGTRLTVL.

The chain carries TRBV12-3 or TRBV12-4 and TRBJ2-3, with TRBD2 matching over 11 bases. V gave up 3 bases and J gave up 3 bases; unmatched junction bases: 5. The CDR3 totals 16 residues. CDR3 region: CASSFTSGSWTDTQYF. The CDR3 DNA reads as TGTGCCAGCAGTTTTACTAGCGGGAGTTGGACAGATACGCAGTATTTT.

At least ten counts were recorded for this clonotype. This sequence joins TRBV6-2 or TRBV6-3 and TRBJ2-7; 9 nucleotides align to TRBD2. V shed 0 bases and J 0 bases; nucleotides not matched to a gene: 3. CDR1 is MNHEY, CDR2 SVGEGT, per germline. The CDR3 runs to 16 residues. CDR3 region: CASSYSAGGSSYEQYF. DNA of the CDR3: TGTGCCAGCAGTTACTCGGCGGGAGGGAGCTCCTACGAGCAGTACTTC.